The 21 T cell receptor beta chains below all came from one sample that was sequenced in a study of monozygotic twins with cystic fibrosis (dated by TCRdb to 2020 to 2023). The library came from the immunoSEQ multiplex PCR assay. Drawn from immuneACCESS, this table holds only the in-frame rearrangements with V and J called that TCRdb kept. Clones are partly lost; checked studies trace under half to an unresolved V gene and leave the rest unexplained. The sample has roughly 11,000 clones on record, approximately 85% of them singletons. About 0.5% of the sample goes to the ten largest clones. The sequencing sample was made of blood. These TCRs come from a man between 18 and 35 years old with cystic fibrosis.

The table lists this clone with a few counts. The chain is built from TRBV7-9 and TRBJ2-2; a possible D gene is TRBD2 (6 bases). V was clipped by 1 base and J by 0 bases, with 18 bases between them. The germline V gene encodes CDR1 SEHNR and CDR2 FQNEAQ (reference sequence). CDR3 length: 19 amino acids. Written as DNA, the CDR3 is TGTGCCAGCAGCTTAGATCCGGGACTCCGACACGCGAACACCGGGGAGCTGTTTTTT. Protein sequence: CASSLDPGLRHANTGELFF.

The chain uses TRBV6-5 and TRBJ2-1; D is uncertain. Looked up from germline, CDR1 is MNHEY and CDR2 is SVGAGI. The CDR3 loop spans 12 amino acids. V lost 3 bases to trimming and J lost 9 bases, with 9 bases between them. CDR3: CASSYLDSEQFF. CDR3 DNA sequence: TGTGCCAGCAGTTATCTAGACTCTGAGCAGTTCTTC.

CDR3 sequence: CASSPLGRTTYEQYF. As DNA, the CDR3 is TGTGCCAGCTCACCACTGGGACGAACGACCTACGAGCAGTACTTC. The genes are TRBV18 and TRBJ2-7, with D perhaps TRBD1 or TRBD2 (5 bases each). The CDR3 has 15 amino acids. Trimming left V 1 base short and J 2 bases short, with 12 bases between. Germline loops: CDR1 KGHSH, CDR2 LQKENI.

V and J are TRBV7-8 and TRBJ2-2; TRBD2 matches 8 bases. Trimming at V came to 1 base and at J to 4 bases, leaving 8 bases not matched to a gene. From germline, CDR1 is SGHVS and CDR2 FQNEAQ. CDR3 length: 17 amino acids. CDR3 amino acids: CASSLGVAGPSTGELFF. CDR3 in DNA: TGTGCCAGCAGCTTAGGAGTAGCGGGGCCGAGCACCGGGGAGCTGTTTTTT.

The genes are TRBV7-9 and TRBJ2-4, with 11 bases identical to TRBD2. This CDR3 comprises 17 residues. Germline loops: CDR1 SEHNR, CDR2 FQNEAQ (reference sequence). J gave up 7 bases and V 5 bases, and 13 bases lay outside the gene matches. The CDR3 is CASSRTSGSLSGNIQYF. DNA of the CDR3: TGTGCCAGCAGCCGAACTAGCGGGAGTTTGAGCGGGAACATTCAGTACTTC.

This clone was detected a few times. The chain carries TRBV19 and TRBJ2-3, with 8 bases fitting TRBD2. Germline V gene data show CDR1 as LNHDA and CDR2 as SQIVND (reference sequence). V shed 4 bases and J 3 bases; nucleotides not matched to a gene: 6. The length of the CDR3 is 15 residues. CDR3 DNA: TGTGCCAGTAGTACCCCAGCGGGAGCTACAGATACGCAGTATTTT. Residues: CASSTPAGATDTQYF.

The table lists this clone with a few counts. The chain uses TRBV30 and TRBJ1-1; D gene unclear. This CDR3 is built from 9 residues. Germline assignment: CDR1 GTSNPN and CDR2 SVGIG (reference sequence). V was clipped by 8 bases and J by 7 bases, with 8 bases between them. CDR3 sequence (DNA): TGTGCCGGGAACGGTGAAGCTTTCTTT. Amino acids: CAGNGEAFF.

The chain recombines TRBV27 with TRBJ2-7; 9 bases are shared with TRBD1. The V segment lost 6 bases and the J segment 2 bases; nucleotides outside the gene matches: 5. The CDR3 consists of 14 residues. Germline V gene sequence: CDR1 MNHEY, CDR2 SMNVEV (reference sequence). CDR3 in DNA: TGTGCCAGCAGGAGACAGGGGGAACCCTACGAGCAGTACTTC. Its translation is CASRRQGEPYEQYF.

The rearrangement joins TRBV5-1 to TRBJ2-7; TRBD1 matches at 8 bases. The CDR3 totals 16 residues. Germline V gene sequence: CDR1 SGHRS, CDR2 YFSETQ. V gave up 0 bases and J gave up 2 bases; unmatched junction bases: 7. CDR3 region: CASSLATGGVAYEQYF. CDR3 DNA sequence: TGCGCCAGCAGCTTGGCCACAGGGGGAGTAGCCTACGAGCAGTACTTC.

V and J are TRBV29-1 and TRBJ2-2; 12 nucleotides agree with TRBD2. The germline CDR1 and CDR2 sequences are SQVTM and ANQGSEA. The V and J ends lost 4 bases and 6 bases, in that order; junction bases with no gene match: 6. The CDR3 totals 15 residues. Here the CDR3 reads CSVVMLAGGAGELFF. The CDR3 DNA reads TGCAGCGTTGTGATGCTAGCGGGAGGGGCCGGGGAGCTGTTTTTT.

The gene calls are TRBV7-2 and TRBJ1-1; D is unclear. The V gene's germline CDR1 is SGHTA and CDR2 FQGNSA. V lost 5 bases to trimming and J lost 0 bases, with 7 bases between them. The CDR3 totals 13 residues. This CDR3 is CASSNDLNTEAFF. DNA of the CDR3: TGTGCCAGCAGCAACGACCTGAACACTGAAGCTTTCTTT. Complete variable domain (other parts from reference TRBV7-2 and TRBJ1-1): GAGVSQSPSNKVTEKGKDVELRCDPISGHTALYWYRQSLGQGLEFLIYFQGNSAPDKSGLPSDRFSAERTGGSVSTLTIQRTQQEDSAVYLCASSNDLNTEAFFGQGTRLTVV.

In this sample, this clone turned up once. The V gene is TRBV5-1, the J gene TRBJ2-1; D is perhaps TRBD2 (5 bases). The CDR3 extends over 15 amino acids. Germline CDR1 reads SGHRS; CDR2 reads YFSETQ. Trimming took 1 base from V and 1 from J, leaving 9 bases between them. CDR3 nucleotide sequence: TGCGCCAGCAGCTTGAGTCTAGCTTCCTACAATGAGCAGTTCTTC. This gives the protein CASSLSLASYNEQFF.

The count of this clone is one. This sequence joins TRBV5-5 and TRBJ2-3; 11 nucleotides align to TRBD1. Germline values: CDR1 SGHKS, CDR2 YYEKEE (reference sequence). CDR3 length: 18 amino acids. Losses at the gene ends were 0 bases for V and 4 bases for J; bases not matched to a gene: 10. The CDR3 DNA sequence: TGTGCCAGCAGCTTGGGGACAGGGGGCGACCTGATGGCAGATACGCAGTATTTT. As protein: CASSLGTGGDLMADTQYF.

The chain employs TRBV12-5 and TRBJ2-1; 10 bases match TRBD2. Trimming removed 0 bases from V and 2 bases from J; junction bases left unmatched: 16. The CDR3 has 21 residues. The germline gives CDR1 LGHNT, CDR2 FRNRAP. CDR3 loop: CASGLVRWPLAGDPTYNEQFF. For the CDR3, the DNA is TGTGCTAGTGGTTTGGTACGCTGGCCTCTAGCGGGAGACCCAACCTACAATGAGCAGTTCTTC.

The V gene is TRBV10-2, the J gene TRBJ2-6; TRBD1 matches 8 bases. CDR1 is WSHSY, CDR2 SAAADI, per germline. J gave up 0 bases and V 5 bases, and 6 bases lay outside the gene matches. This CDR3 has 17 amino acids. CDR3 region: CASSSGTGGSGANVLTF. The CDR3 DNA is TGCGCCAGCAGTTCCGGGACAGGAGGCTCTGGGGCCAACGTCCTGACTTTC.

CDR3 amino acids: CASSVVTGGNSPLHF. CDR3 DNA: TGTGCCAGCAGCGTAGTGACAGGTGGAAATTCACCCCTCCACTTT. The chain employs TRBV9 and TRBJ1-6, with D tentatively TRBD1 (6 bases). This CDR3 has 15 amino acids. In germline, CDR1 is SGDLS, CDR2 YYNGEE. The V gene lost 0 bases and the J gene lost 7 bases, with 11 bases spanning the gap.

The rearrangement joins TRBV7-9 to TRBJ1-2; 7 bases line up with TRBD1. This CDR3 comprises 14 residues. Looked up from germline, CDR1 is SEHNR and CDR2 is FQNEAQ (reference sequence). V lost 5 bases, J lost 4 bases, and 7 bases stayed unmatched. The CDR3 reads CASSTSQGFYGYTF. The DNA of the CDR3 is TGTGCCAGCAGCACCTCACAGGGGTTCTATGGCTACACCTTC.

CDR3 coding DNA: TGTGCCAGCAGTTGGCCCGGGGGTACTTACGAGCAGTACTTC. It translates to CASSWPGGTYEQYF. V and J are TRBV28 and TRBJ2-7; the D gene is possibly TRBD2 (6 bases). CDR1 is MDHEN and CDR2 is SYDVKM in the germline V gene. There are 14 residues in the CDR3. Trimming pared 4 bases from V and 4 bases from J, leaving 14 bases between.

The rearrangement uses TRBV10-3 and TRBJ2-5; D is ambiguous. V was pared by 5 bases and J by 4 bases, with 11 bases between. Germline values: CDR1 ENHRY, CDR2 SYGVKD. CDR3 length: 13 residues. CDR3 protein: CAISSFLAETQYF. The CDR3 DNA follows: TGTGCCATCAGTTCCTTCTTAGCAGAGACCCAGTACTTC.

This chain joins TRBV10-3 and TRBJ2-3; TRBD2 matches 9 bases. CDR1 is ENHRY and CDR2 is SYGVKD in the germline V gene. V lost 6 bases, J lost 2 bases, and 9 bases stayed unmatched. CDR3 length equals 16 residues. CDR3 region: CAIRLTSGDDTDTQYF. In nucleotides, the CDR3 is TGTGCCATCAGGTTGACTAGCGGAGATGACACAGATACGCAGTATTTT.

The chain joins TRBV30 to TRBJ2-2; D is uncertain. The CDR3 runs to 12 residues. The V end lost 4 bases, the J end lost 3 bases, and 6 bases lay between the germline ends. Germline CDR1 and CDR2: GTSNPN and SVGIG (reference sequence). The CDR3 reads CAWIEDTGELFF. As DNA, the CDR3 is TGTGCCTGGATCGAAGACACCGGGGAGCTGTTTTTT.